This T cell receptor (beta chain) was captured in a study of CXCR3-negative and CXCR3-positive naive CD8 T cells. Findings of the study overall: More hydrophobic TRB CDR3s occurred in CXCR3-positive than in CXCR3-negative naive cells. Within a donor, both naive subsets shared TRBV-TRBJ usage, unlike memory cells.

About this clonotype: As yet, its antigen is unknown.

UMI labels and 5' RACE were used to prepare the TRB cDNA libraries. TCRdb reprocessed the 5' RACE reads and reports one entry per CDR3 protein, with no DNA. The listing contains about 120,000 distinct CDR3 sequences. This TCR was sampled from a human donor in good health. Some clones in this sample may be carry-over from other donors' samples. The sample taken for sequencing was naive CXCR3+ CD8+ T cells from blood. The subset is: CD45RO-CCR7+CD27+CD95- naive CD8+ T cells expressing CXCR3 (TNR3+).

The CDR3 region is CASSLLAASYEQYF. The chain carries TRBV27 and TRBJ2-7; TCRdb reports TRBD2, a call that lacks DNA to check it against. Per germline, CDR1 MNHEY and CDR2 SMNVEV (reference sequence). The CDR3 totals 14 residues.